The 8 T cell receptor beta chains presented below share a single source sample, sequenced in a study of shared clonotypes between healthy human individuals. Naive CD8 cells, CD45RO-negative and positively selected for CCR7, excluded terminally differentiated effector memory CD45RA+ cells. Method: immunoSEQ multiplex PCR; TCRdb's copy keeps in-frame clones and lacks some. The repertoire consists of almost 700,000 clones, with about 91% occurring once and the leading ten covering about 24%. Sequenced material: naive CD8+ T cells sorted from blood. The receptors originated from a man between 25 and 39 years old in good health.

The V gene is TRBV19, the J gene TRBJ2-1, with TRBD2 matching over 12 bases. With V trimmed by 3 bases and J by 1 base, 1 base remained unmatched. Germline V lookup: CDR1 LNHDA, CDR2 SQIVND (reference sequence). This CDR3 has 16 amino acids. The CDR3 loop is CASSIGLAGSYNEQFF. The CDR3 nucleotides read TGTGCCAGTAGTATTGGACTAGCGGGATCCTACAATGAGCAGTTCTTC.

This sequence joins TRBV6-6 and TRBJ1-1; D call uncertain. The germline V gene has CDR1 MNHNY and CDR2 SVGAGI (reference sequence). Trimming took off 0 bases at V and 0 bases at J, with 8 bases between the two ends. This CDR3 region has 15 residues. CDR3 loop: CASSYSSELNTEAFF. The CDR3 coding sequence is TGTGCCAGCAGTTACTCGAGCGAGCTGAACACTGAAGCTTTCTTT.

The chain links TRBV15 to TRBJ2-1, with D possibly called TRBD1 or TRBD2 (6 bases each). The CDR3 loop spans 15 amino acids. In germline, CDR1 is LNHNV, CDR2 YYDKDF (reference sequence). Trimming left V 8 bases short and J 0 bases short, with 14 bases between. The CDR3 sequence is CATPLGGGSYNEQFF. CDR3 sequence (DNA): TGTGCCACCCCCCTGGGGGGCGGCTCCTACAATGAGCAGTTCTTC.

The chain combines TRBV27 with TRBJ1-2; 10 bases align to TRBD1. This CDR3 has 19 residues. V shed 3 bases, J shed 4 bases, and the junction held 17 bases outside the gene matches. Per germline, CDR1 MNHEY and CDR2 SMNVEV (reference sequence). As DNA, the CDR3 is TGTGCCAGCAGTTTCCTCCCGCGGGACAGGGGCCGCCTGCCCTATGGCTACACCTTC. This gives the protein CASSFLPRDRGRLPYGYTF.

This clone has just one count. The chain recombines TRBV7-8 with TRBJ2-5; the D gene is possibly TRBD2 (6 bases). CDR1 and CDR2 from the germline V gene are SGHVS and FQNEAQ. V shed 5 bases and J shed 5 bases, with 21 bases lying between them. CDR3 length equals 16 residues. The DNA of the CDR3 is TGTGCCAGCAGCCCTTCATCCGGGACTCTCCAGGAGACCCAGTACTTC. It encodes CASSPSSGTLQETQYF.

This chain joins TRBV13 and TRBJ2-1; 7 bases match TRBD2. With 5 bases clipped from V and 7 bases from J, the junction kept 14 bases outside the gene matches. The CDR3 extends over 16 amino acids. The germline gives CDR1 PRHDT, CDR2 FYEKMQ (reference sequence). CDR3 in amino acids: CASSPFAGVIKNEQFF. The DNA of the CDR3 is TGTGCCAGCAGCCCCTTTGCGGGAGTGATCAAAAATGAGCAGTTCTTC.

J is TRBJ2-7 and V is TRBV29-1; D uncertain. The CDR3 covers 12 residues. The ends were cut back, 6 bases at V and 0 bases at J, with 9 bases in the middle. CDR1 and CDR2 (germline): SQVTM, ANQGSEA. DNA of the CDR3: TGCAGCGTAGGAGAGGACTCCTACGAGCAGTACTTC. Encoded protein: CSVGEDSYEQYF.

This chain joins TRBV11-2 and TRBJ1-5; D gene uncertain. The germline gives CDR1 SGHAT, CDR2 FQNNGV. V shed 0 bases and J shed 1 base, with 7 bases lying between them. The CDR3 covers 15 residues. CDR3 in amino acids: CASSLDSFSNQPQHF. The CDR3 DNA is TGTGCCAGCAGCTTAGACAGTTTCAGCAATCAGCCCCAGCATTTT. The whole variable domain, filled in from reference TRBV11-2 and TRBJ1-5, reads EAGVAQSPRYKIIEKRQSVAFWCNPISGHATLYWYQQILGQGPKLLIQFQNNGVVDDSQLPKDRFSAERLKGVDSTLKIQPAKLEDSAVYLCASSLDSFSNQPQHFGDGTRLSIL.